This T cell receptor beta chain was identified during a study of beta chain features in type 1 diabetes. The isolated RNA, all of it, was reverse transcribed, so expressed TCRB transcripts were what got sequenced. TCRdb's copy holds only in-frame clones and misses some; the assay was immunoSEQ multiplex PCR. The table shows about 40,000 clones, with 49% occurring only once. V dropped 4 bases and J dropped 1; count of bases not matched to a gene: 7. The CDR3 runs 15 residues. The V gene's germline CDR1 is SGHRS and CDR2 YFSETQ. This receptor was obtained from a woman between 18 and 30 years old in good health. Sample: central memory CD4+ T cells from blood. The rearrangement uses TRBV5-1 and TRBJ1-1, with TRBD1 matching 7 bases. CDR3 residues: CASSNRGRTNTEAFF. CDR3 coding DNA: TGCGCCAGCAGCAACAGGGGACGTACGAACACTGAAGCTTTCTTT. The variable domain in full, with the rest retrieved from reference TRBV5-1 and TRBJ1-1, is KAGVTQTPRYLIKTRGQQVTLSCSPISGHRSVSWYQQTPGQGLQFLFEYFSETQRNKGNFPGRFSGRQFSNSRSEMNVSTLELGDSALYLCASSNRGRTNTEAFFGQGTRLTVV.